These T cell receptor beta chains were read from a single sample in a study of post-analysis software for immune sequencing data. TCRdb fed the PCR reads into MiXCR, producing one record per CDR3 protein. Here the sample spans approximately 730,000 distinct CDR3 sequences, about 32% being singletons. The sample comprised blood. These receptors all stem from a girl under 18 with multiple sclerosis. Both conserved end residues are part of each CDR3. The D gene is left open where the match is weak. Where a row states a size, it is once, few, many or the class of an expanded clone; other rows omit it.

.,TRBV2,TRBJ1-2,TRBD1,CASSERAGGAIYGYTF,TGTGCCAGCAGTGAACGCGCAGGGGGCGCCATCTATGGCTACACCTTC
.,TRBV4-1,TRBJ2-3,.,CASSQGGSGVRGTDTQYF,TGCGCCAGCAGCCAAGGAGGTAGTGGGGTCCGAGGCACAGATACGCAGTATTTT
.,TRBV4-1,TRBJ2-3,.,CTSSRGFSTDTQYF,TGCACCAGCAGCCGGGGCTTTAGCACAGATACGCAGTATTTT
few,TRBV20-1,TRBJ2-4,.,CSASEGLAKNIQYF,TGCAGTGCTAGTGAAGGACTAGCCAAAAACATTCAGTACTTC
.,TRBV20-1,TRBJ2-3,TRBD2,CSAPGLAGTQYF,TGCAGTGCCCCGGGACTAGCTGGTACGCAGTATTTT
.,TRBV20-1,TRBJ2-1,TRBD2,CSARRGTSGLRGNEQFF,TGCAGTGCTAGACGTGGGACTAGCGGTCTGAGGGGCAATGAGCAGTTCTTC
few,TRBV11-2,TRBJ2-7,.,CASTGAAYSEQYF,TGTGCCAGCACCGGGGCTGCTTATTCGGAGCAGTACTTC
.,TRBV29-1,TRBJ1-2,.,CSAPGEDGYTF,TGCAGCGCCCCAGGCGAGGATGGCTACACCTTC
.,TRBV6-2/TRBV6-3,TRBJ1-5,TRBD1,CASSRQGFSNQPQHF,TGTGCCAGCAGTCGACAGGGTTTTAGCAATCAGCCCCAGCATTTT
few,TRBV27,TRBJ1-2,.,CASSLTTHAYGYTF,TGTGCCAGCAGTTTAACGACGCATGCCTATGGCTACACCTTC
.,TRBV4-3,TRBJ1-4,.,CASSVDGPNEKLFF,TGCGCCAGCAGCGTTGACGGACCTAATGAAAAACTGTTTTTT
.,TRBV12-3/TRBV12-4,TRBJ2-5,.,CASTRSSPRETQYF,TGTGCCAGCACCCGATCATCTCCAAGGGAGACCCAGTACTTC
few,TRBV28,TRBJ2-7,TRBD1,CASSGRDSSLEQYF,TGTGCCAGCAGTGGCCGGGACAGCTCTCTAGAGCAGTACTTC
.,TRBV20-1,TRBJ2-6,.,CSARVSSGANVRTF,TGCAGTGCTAGAGTGAGCTCTGGGGCCAACGTCCGGACTTTC
.,TRBV7-2,TRBJ1-5,.,CASSGGPGGNQPQHF,TGTGCCAGCAGCGGTGGGCCGGGGGGCAATCAGCCCCAGCATTTT
.,TRBV6-1,TRBJ1-5,.,CASSEFGRGGNQPQHF,TGTGCCAGCAGTGAATTTGGAAGAGGAGGCAATCAGCCCCAGCATTTT
.,TRBV7-9,TRBJ2-3,.,CASTLTGAGTETQYF,TGTGCCAGCACCCTTACTGGGGCAGGGACGGAGACGCAGTATTTT
.,TRBV7-8,TRBJ1-1,.,CASSLGIRGTEAFF,TGTGCCAGCAGCTTAGGGATAAGGGGCACTGAAGCTTTCTTT
many,TRBV7-2,TRBJ2-7,TRBD1,CASSLYRTGSYEQYF,TGTGCCAGCAGCCTGTACCGGACAGGCTCCTACGAGCAGTACTTC
.,TRBV9,TRBJ2-3,TRBD2,CASSVDPLAVSTDTQYF,TGTGCCAGCAGCGTAGATCCTCTAGCGGTTAGCACAGATACGCAGTATTTT
few,TRBV3-1,TRBJ2-7,.,CASSHDFSSNYEQYF,TGTGCCAGCAGCCATGACTTCTCTTCCAACTACGAGCAGTACTTC
.,TRBV11-2,TRBJ2-3,.,CASSTYRRDTQYF,TGTGCCAGCAGCACCTACCGCAGGGATACGCAGTATTTT
.,TRBV27,TRBJ1-2,.,CASSTGRSANYGYTF,TGTGCCAGCAGCACCGGACGGTCGGCTAACTATGGCTACACCTTC
few,TRBV4-1,TRBJ1-5,.,CASSQGHSLNQPQHF,TGCGCCAGCAGCCAAGGGCACAGCCTCAATCAGCCCCAGCATTTT
many,TRBV5-1,TRBJ1-5,TRBD1,CASSLGQGFSQPQHF,TGCGCCAGCAGCTTGGGACAGGGGTTCAGTCAGCCCCAGCATTTT
few,TRBV5-1,TRBJ2-3,TRBD2,CASSRGVDTQYF,TGCGCCAGCAGCCGGGGGGTTGATACGCAGTATTTT
.,TRBV2,TRBJ2-2,.,CASKLAENTGELFF,TGTGCCAGCAAACTAGCTGAGAACACCGGGGAGCTGTTTTTT
.,TRBV7-2,TRBJ2-7,TRBD1,CASSLVEGTGYNEQYF,TGTGCCAGCAGCTTAGTCGAGGGGACAGGGTACAATGAGCAGTACTTC
few,TRBV29-1,TRBJ2-7,.,CSASGEDSYEQYF,TGCAGCGCGTCTGGGGAAGACTCCTACGAGCAGTACTTC
many,TRBV20-1,TRBJ2-7,.,CSAREGSYEQYF,TGCAGTGCTAGAGAGGGCAGCTACGAGCAGTACTTC
.,TRBV9,TRBJ2-3,TRBD2,CASSVVAGGIDTQYF,TGTGCCAGCAGCGTCGTAGCGGGGGGGATTGATACGCAGTATTTT
.,TRBV29-1,TRBJ2-1,.,CSVENRVDNEQFF,TGCAGCGTTGAAAACAGAGTAGACAATGAGCAGTTCTTC
.,TRBV12-3/TRBV12-4,TRBJ1-5,TRBD1,CASSTGDRGNQPQHF,TGTGCCAGCAGTACCGGGGACAGGGGCAATCAGCCCCAGCATTTT
.,TRBV7-9,TRBJ1-2,.,CASSLSRDDGYTF,TGTGCCAGCAGCTTGTCCAGGGACGATGGCTACACCTTC
.,TRBV10-3,TRBJ2-7,TRBD1,CARSERTGVIEQYF,TGTGCCAGATCAGAGCGGACAGGAGTTATTGAGCAGTACTTC
.,TRBV20-1,TRBJ2-7,.,CSARSRILGPNNEQYF,TGCAGTGCTAGGTCCAGGATCCTAGGTCCTAACAATGAGCAGTACTTC
few,TRBV6-4,TRBJ1-2,.,CASSEGGAEDYGYTF,TGTGCCAGCAGTGAAGGGGGGGCGGAGGACTATGGCTACACCTTC
.,TRBV29-1,TRBJ1-1,.,CSVGQSNTEAFF,TGCAGCGTAGGACAGTCGAACACTGAAGCTTTCTTT
once,TRBV7-2,TRBJ1-4,.,CASSLSSGWAEKLFF,TGTGCCAGCAGCTTATCGTCAGGGTGGGCTGAAAAACTGTTTTTT
.,TRBV10-3,TRBJ1-2,.,CAISVKGTTDGYTF,TGTGCCATCAGTGTTAAAGGAACGACCGATGGCTACACCTTC
.,TRBV19,TRBJ2-4,.,CASGQTRLAKNIQYF,TGTGCCAGTGGGCAGACAAGACTGGCCAAAAACATTCAGTACTTC
.,TRBV7-8,TRBJ2-3,TRBD2,CASSLGFVGGERVFTDTQYF,TGTGCCAGCAGCTTAGGTTTTGTGGGAGGGGAGAGAGTATTCACAGATACGCAGTATTTT
.,TRBV5-1,TRBJ2-3,.,CASSSRGDSSIYTDTQYF,TGCGCCAGCAGCTCGCGGGGCGACAGCTCTATCTACACAGATACGCAGTATTTT
.,TRBV7-2,TRBJ2-3,TRBD2,CASSLAAGGQPDTQYF,TGTGCCAGCAGCTTAGCCGCGGGGGGGCAACCAGATACGCAGTATTTT
.,TRBV20-1,TRBJ2-3,.,CSARDGSDLTDTQYF,TGCAGTGCTAGAGATGGGAGCGACCTAACAGATACGCAGTATTTT
few,TRBV7-2,TRBJ2-1,.,CASSLHRSSYNEQFF,TGTGCCAGCAGCTTACACCGGAGCTCCTACAATGAGCAGTTCTTC
.,TRBV11-2,TRBJ2-3,TRBD1,CASSLWGQATDTQYF,TGTGCCAGCAGCTTATGGGGACAGGCTACAGATACGCAGTATTTT
.,TRBV20-1,TRBJ2-5,.,CSASPGQNQETQYF,TGCAGTGCTAGTCCCGGGCAGAACCAAGAGACCCAGTACTTC
few,TRBV28,TRBJ2-1,.,CASGEQFF,TGTGCCAGCGGTGAGCAGTTCTTC
few,TRBV14,TRBJ2-7,.,CASSQVGGRYEQYF,TGTGCCAGCAGCCAAGTCGGAGGGAGGTACGAGCAGTACTTC
few,TRBV5-1,TRBJ2-3,.,CASSARGTADTQYF,TGCGCCAGCAGCGCACGGGGGACCGCAGATACGCAGTATTTT
.,TRBV7-9,TRBJ2-3,TRBD1,CASSTAGQGARRTDTQYF,TGTGCCAGCAGCACCGCGGGACAGGGGGCGAGGAGAACAGATACGCAGTATTTT
few,TRBV12-3/TRBV12-4,TRBJ2-1,TRBD1,CASSKQGVGNEQFF,TGTGCCAGCAGTAAACAGGGGGTAGGCAATGAGCAGTTCTTC
few,TRBV19,TRBJ2-1,TRBD2,CASNTGGGEQFF,TGTGCCAGTAATACGGGGGGAGGCGAGCAGTTCTTC